This T cell receptor beta chain was retrieved from a study of T cell clonality in common variable immunodeficiency. Study-wide points: CVID patient heterogeneity limited repertoire-clinical complication correlations. Shared TCRbeta clones were fewer between CVID subjects than controls.

This clone was counted many times. Its matching antigen is unknown. Read data end 3 residues before the CDR3 end; the end is taken from the germline J gene. The CDR3 is 14 residues long. The germline gives CDR1 SQVTM, CDR2 ANQGSEA. V was trimmed by 2 bases and J by 7 bases, leaving 17 bases between them. Measured with immunoSEQ multiplex PCR; TCRdb has only the in-frame clones, and not every one. There are approximately 44,000 clones in the sample, none observed a single time. Sequenced input: peripheral blood mononuclear cells. V usage is TRBV29-1 and J usage is TRBJ1-1, with D perhaps matching TRBD1 (5 bases). The source of this sequence is a person between 18 and 75 years old in good health. The CDR3: CSVEILGGGFEAFF. Incomplete CDR3 DNA: TGCAGCGTTGAAATACTCGGGGGAGGGTTTGAA.